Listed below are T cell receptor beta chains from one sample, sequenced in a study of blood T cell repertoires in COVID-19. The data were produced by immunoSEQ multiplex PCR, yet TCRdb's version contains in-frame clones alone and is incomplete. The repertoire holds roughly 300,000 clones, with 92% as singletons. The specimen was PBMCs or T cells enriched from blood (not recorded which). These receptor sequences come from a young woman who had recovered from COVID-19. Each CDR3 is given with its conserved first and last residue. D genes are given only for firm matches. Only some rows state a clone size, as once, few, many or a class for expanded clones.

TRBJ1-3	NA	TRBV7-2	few	TGTGCCAGCAGCTTGGAGACAGCTGGAAACACCATATATTTT	CASSLETAGNTIYF
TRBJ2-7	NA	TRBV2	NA	TGTGCCAGCAGTGCGGCAGTGACTAGCTACGAGCAGTACTTC	CASSAAVTSYEQYF
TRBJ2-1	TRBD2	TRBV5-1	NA	TGCGCCAGCAGCCTGGTTTCCGTTCTAGCGGGATTCGATGAGCAGTTCTTC	CASSLVSVLAGFDEQFF
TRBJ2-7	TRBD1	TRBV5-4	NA	TGTGCCAGCAGCCGTGCGGGACAGGGCGATCGCGAGCAGTACTTC	CASSRAGQGDREQYF
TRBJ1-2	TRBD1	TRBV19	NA	TGTGCCAGTAGTATAGATGCGTCACAGGGGGCTACCCTCTATGGCTACACCTTC	CASSIDASQGATLYGYTF
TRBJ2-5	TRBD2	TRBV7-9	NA	TGTGCCAGCAGCCCCGCGGGAGGGGGAGCAAAAGAGACCCAGTACTTC	CASSPAGGGAKETQYF
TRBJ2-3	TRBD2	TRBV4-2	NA	TGTGCCAGCAGCCAAGATGGGACTAGCGGGAGGGCCATGGATACGCAGTATTTT	CASSQDGTSGRAMDTQYF
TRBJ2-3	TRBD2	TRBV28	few	TGTGCCAGCAGCTACAAGACTAGCGGGAGGACAGATACGCAGTATTTT	CASSYKTSGRTDTQYF
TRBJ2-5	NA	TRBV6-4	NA	TGTGCCAGCAGCCAAGGGCAGGGGGAGACCCAGTACTTC	CASSQGQGETQYF
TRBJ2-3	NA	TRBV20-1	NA	TGCAGTGCCGCCGGCGGTACGCAGTATTTT	CSAAGGTQYF
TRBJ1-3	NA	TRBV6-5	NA	TGTGCCAGCAGCCTCCGGTATGGAAACACCATATATTTT	CASSLRYGNTIYF
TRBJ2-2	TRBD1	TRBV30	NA	TGTGCCTGGACACCGGGACAGGACACCGGGGAGCTGTTTTTT	CAWTPGQDTGELFF
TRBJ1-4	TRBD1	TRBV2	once	TGTGCCAGCAATCGTAGACAGGGCTGGGATGAAAAACTGTTTTTT	CASNRRQGWDEKLFF
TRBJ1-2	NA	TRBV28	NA	TGTGCCAGCAGTCAAGGGACTTTAGGCTACACCTTC	CASSQGTLGYTF
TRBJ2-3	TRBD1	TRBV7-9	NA	TGTGCCAGCAGCTCTGGACAGGGCAGAGATACGCAGTATTTT	CASSSGQGRDTQYF
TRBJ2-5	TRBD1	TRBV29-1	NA	TGCAGCGTTGAGAAGGGACAGGGGATGGAGACCCAGTACTTC	CSVEKGQGMETQYF
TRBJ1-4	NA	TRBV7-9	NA	TGTGCCAGCAGCCCGAGGACAGATAATGAAAAACTGTTTTTT	CASSPRTDNEKLFF
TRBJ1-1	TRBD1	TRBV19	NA	TGTGCCCCTCCGGGGGGGACAGGGGGTCTTACTGAAGCTTTCTTT	CAPPGGTGGLTEAFF
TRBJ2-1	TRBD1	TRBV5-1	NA	TGCGCCAGCAGCTTGGCGGACAGGGTCAATGAGCAGTTCTTC	CASSLADRVNEQFF
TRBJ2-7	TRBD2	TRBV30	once	TGTGCCTGGGGGACTAGCGGGTCCCTGGTGCAGTACTTC	CAWGTSGSLVQYF
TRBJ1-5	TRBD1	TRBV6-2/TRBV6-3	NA	TGTGCCAGCAGTTCCATCGGGACAGGTAATCAGCCCCAGCATTTT	CASSSIGTGNQPQHF
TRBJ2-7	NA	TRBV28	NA	TGTGCCAGCAGTTTACCGGGACATAGGGACGAGCAGTACTTC	CASSLPGHRDEQYF
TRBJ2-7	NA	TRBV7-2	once	TGTGCCAGCAGCCACGGGATTTACTACGAGCAGTACTTC	CASSHGIYYEQYF
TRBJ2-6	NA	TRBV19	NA	TGTGCCAGTAGTATAGGTTACCAGGGGTCAGGGGCCAACGTCCTGACTTTC	CASSIGYQGSGANVLTF
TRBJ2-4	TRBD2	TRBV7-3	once	TGTGCCAGCAGCTTAAGCGGGAGAGGGAACATTCAGTACTTC	CASSLSGRGNIQYF
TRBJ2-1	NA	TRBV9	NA	TGTGCCAGCAGCGGCTTCGGGTGGAATGAGCAGTTCTTC	CASSGFGWNEQFF
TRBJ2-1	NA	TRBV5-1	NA	TGCGCCAGCAGCTTGTGGGGCCATGAGCAGTTCTTC	CASSLWGHEQFF
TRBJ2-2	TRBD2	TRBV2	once	TGTGCCAGCAACTACCCCAAGAAAAAAGCGGGAGATAGCACCGGGGAGCTGTTTTTT	CASNYPKKKAGDSTGELFF
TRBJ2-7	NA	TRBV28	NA	TGTGCCAGCAGTACCAGGGGCTACGAGCAGTACTTC	CASSTRGYEQYF
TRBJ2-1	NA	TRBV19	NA	TGTGCCAGTAGTGGACTAAGCTCCTACAATGAGCAGTTCTTC	CASSGLSSYNEQFF
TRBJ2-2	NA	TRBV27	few	TGTGCCAGCAGTTTCCTCACCGGGGAGCTGTTTTTT	CASSFLTGELFF
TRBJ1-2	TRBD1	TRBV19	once	TGTGCCAGTAGGCAGGGACAGGCCTACACCTTC	CASRQGQAYTF
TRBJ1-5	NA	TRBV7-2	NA	TGTGCCAGCAGCTTAGAGAAGACAGTACCTCAGCCCCAGCATTTT	CASSLEKTVPQPQHF
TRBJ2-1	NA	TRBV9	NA	TGTGCCAGCAGCGTAGAAGGGGGATCCTACAATGAGCAGTTCTTC	CASSVEGGSYNEQFF
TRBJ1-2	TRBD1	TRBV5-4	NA	TGTGCCAGCAGCTTCGGGACAGGGGGCGGGGGCAACTATGGCTACACCTTC	CASSFGTGGGGNYGYTF
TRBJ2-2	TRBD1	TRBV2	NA	TGTGCCAGCAGGTCCGGGACAGGGTATACCGGGGAGCTGTTTTTT	CASRSGTGYTGELFF
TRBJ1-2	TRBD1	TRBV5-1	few	TGCGCCAGCAGCCTAATCCCCGGGACAGTAAACGGCTACACCTTC	CASSLIPGTVNGYTF
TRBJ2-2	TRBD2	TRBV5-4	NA	TGTGCCAGCAGCTTGCTAGGGACTAGTGGCGGGGAGCTGTTTTTT	CASSLLGTSGGELFF
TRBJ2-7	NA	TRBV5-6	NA	TGTGCCAGCAGCTTAGCTATCTCCTACGAGCAGTACTTC	CASSLAISYEQYF
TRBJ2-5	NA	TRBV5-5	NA	TGTGCCAGCAGCTTGAGTTTCGCGGGGGAGACCCAGTACTTC	CASSLSFAGETQYF
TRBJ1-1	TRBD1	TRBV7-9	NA	TGTGCCAGCAGTTTGACAGGGGGCGGTGGTGAAGCTTTCTTT	CASSLTGGGGEAFF
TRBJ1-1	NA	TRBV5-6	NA	TGTGCCAGCAGCTTGGGGACAGTTGAAGCTTTCTTT	CASSLGTVEAFF
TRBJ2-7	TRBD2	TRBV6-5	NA	TGTGCCAGTTGGACTAGCGGGGACGAGCAGTACTTC	CASWTSGDEQYF